This T cell receptor beta chain derives from a study of T-cell reconstitution after alpha-beta-depleted transplantation in children. A library of TCRbeta sequences, prepared with unique molecular identifiers, was generated. TCRdb processed the PCR reads anew with MiXCR; each CDR3 protein has one entry. The sample includes approximately 85,000 distinct CDR3 sequences, roughly a sixth of them seen just once. Germline V gene data show CDR1 as SGHVS and CDR2 as FQNEAQ. V lost 3 bases and J lost 10; bases outside the gene matches: 15. CDR3 length: 16 amino acids. The sequences come from PBMCs, mostly from graft donor cells, collected 180 days after TCRalphabeta/CD19-depleted stem cell transplant. This chain joins TRBV7-8 and TRBJ2-1; 7 bases fit TRBD2. This clonotype originated in a male patient aged 2-9 years who had a stem cell transplant for acute lymphoblastic leukemia, so the T cells may come from the graft donor. The CDR3 DNA is TGTGCCAGCAGCTTTGAGGGAGCGGGGACCCGAGGGGAGCAGTTCTTC. Translating it yields CASSFEGAGTRGEQFF. Based on the CDR3 plus reference TRBV7-8 and TRBJ2-1, the full variable domain is GAGVSQSPRYKVAKRGQDVALRCDPISGHVSLFWYQQALGQGPEFLTYFQNEAQLDKSGLPSDRFFAERPEGSVSTLKIQRTQQEDSAVYLCASSFEGAGTRGEQFFGPGTRLTVL.